These T cell receptor beta chains were read from a single sample in a study of regulatory T cells in long-lasting Graves disease. MiXCR, applied by TCRdb to the multiplex PCR reads, yields one record per CDR3 protein. The sample holds under 300,000 distinct CDR3 sequences, under 20% seen once. These same records also appear under a second study, on T cells in Graves' hyperthyroidism and ophthalmopathy.

The material was peripheral blood mononuclear cells (PBMCs), obtained at new diagnosis, from a patient treated with antithyroid drugs. The receptors were gathered from a woman aged 25 to 39 with Graves disease. The CDR3 runs from the conserved cysteine through the conserved F or W. The D gene is left open where the match is weak. A clone size is listed for some rows: how often the clone was seen (once, few, many), or a class if it is expanded.

abundance: many
j_gene: TRBJ1-5
v_gene: TRBV15
d_gene: -
CDR3nt: TGTGCCACCAGCAGTGACGCTTATAGCAATCAGCCCCAGCATTTT
CDR3aa: CATSSDAYSNQPQHF

abundance: many
j_gene: TRBJ1-3
v_gene: TRBV20-1
d_gene: -
CDR3nt: TGCAGTGCTAGACCGCTGGGGGGGAAGGGCATCGGAAACACCATATATTTT
CDR3aa: CSARPLGGKGIGNTIYF

abundance: many
j_gene: TRBJ1-1
v_gene: TRBV10-3
d_gene: TRBD1
CDR3nt: TGTGCCATCAGTGTTAGCCGGGACAGTGAAGCTTTCTTT
CDR3aa: CAISVSRDSEAFF

abundance: many
j_gene: TRBJ1-1
v_gene: TRBV18
d_gene: -
CDR3nt: TGTGCCAGCTCACCACTCCCCCGGTACTTGAACACTGAAGCTTTCTTT
CDR3aa: CASSPLPRYLNTEAFF

abundance: -
j_gene: TRBJ2-5
v_gene: TRBV9
d_gene: -
CDR3nt: TGTGCCAGCAGCGTAGTTGGGGGAAATCAAGAGACCCAGTACTTC
CDR3aa: CASSVVGGNQETQYF

abundance: many
j_gene: TRBJ1-1
v_gene: TRBV13
d_gene: -
CDR3nt: TGCGCCAGCAGCTTGGCCACTAGACTGAACACTGAAGCTTTCTTT
CDR3aa: CASSLATRLNTEAFF

abundance: many
j_gene: TRBJ2-5
v_gene: TRBV7-3
d_gene: TRBD2
CDR3nt: TGTGCCAGCAGCCCCTTACCGGAGGTAGCGGGGGAGCCGTTGGGGAAGACCCAGTACTTC
CDR3aa: CASSPLPEVAGEPLGKTQYF

abundance: many
j_gene: TRBJ2-5
v_gene: TRBV16
d_gene: -
CDR3nt: TGTGCCAGCAGCCAATTCAACGGTGCAGTGGTGACCCAGTACTTC
CDR3aa: CASSQFNGAVVTQYF

abundance: once
j_gene: TRBJ1-1
v_gene: TRBV29-1
d_gene: TRBD1
CDR3nt: TGCAGCGTTGAAGGTACAGGGGTAGGAGCTTTCTTT
CDR3aa: CSVEGTGVGAFF

abundance: many
j_gene: TRBJ2-7
v_gene: TRBV20-1
d_gene: -
CDR3nt: TGCAGTGCTCTCAGGGGTCTCGACGAGCAGTACTTC
CDR3aa: CSALRGLDEQYF

abundance: many
j_gene: TRBJ1-2
v_gene: TRBV9
d_gene: -
CDR3nt: TGTGCCAGCACCCGGGCGGTGAACTATGGCTACACCTTC
CDR3aa: CASTRAVNYGYTF

abundance: -
j_gene: TRBJ2-2
v_gene: TRBV3-1
d_gene: -
CDR3nt: TGTGCCAGCAGCCAAGTACTAGCTGGGGACGGGGAGCTGTTTTTT
CDR3aa: CASSQVLAGDGELFF

abundance: many
j_gene: TRBJ1-3
v_gene: TRBV3-1
d_gene: -
CDR3nt: TGTGCCAGCAGCCCGTTAGGCTCTGGAAACACCATATATTTT
CDR3aa: CASSPLGSGNTIYF

abundance: many
j_gene: TRBJ2-3
v_gene: TRBV20-1
d_gene: -
CDR3nt: TGCAGTGCTGAAACCCGCACAGATACGCAGTATTTT
CDR3aa: CSAETRTDTQYF

abundance: many
j_gene: TRBJ1-4
v_gene: TRBV20-1
d_gene: TRBD1
CDR3nt: TGCAGTGCTAGCGGGTCGGACAGGGATGAAAAACTGTTTTTT
CDR3aa: CSASGSDRDEKLFF

abundance: few
j_gene: TRBJ2-1
v_gene: TRBV6-2/TRBV6-3
d_gene: TRBD2
CDR3nt: TGTGCCGGCCGAGGCGGGGGGGCTCCGGCTGAGCAGTTCTTC
CDR3aa: CAGRGGGAPAEQFF

abundance: many
j_gene: TRBJ2-1
v_gene: TRBV5-1
d_gene: -
CDR3nt: TGCGCCAGCAGCCTCGACAGTTTTCGTGAGCAGTTCTTC
CDR3aa: CASSLDSFREQFF

abundance: few
j_gene: TRBJ1-3
v_gene: TRBV19
d_gene: -
CDR3nt: TGTGCCAGTAGTGATCATACCCACTCTGGAAACACCATATATTTT
CDR3aa: CASSDHTHSGNTIYF

abundance: many
j_gene: TRBJ1-1
v_gene: TRBV20-1
d_gene: -
CDR3nt: TGCAGTGCTAGAGGGACGGTGAACACTGAAGCTTTCTTT
CDR3aa: CSARGTVNTEAFF

abundance: -
j_gene: TRBJ2-2
v_gene: TRBV19
d_gene: -
CDR3nt: TGTGCCAGTAAGCGGGACACCGACACCGGGGAGCTGTTTTTT
CDR3aa: CASKRDTDTGELFF

abundance: many
j_gene: TRBJ1-1
v_gene: TRBV19
d_gene: TRBD1
CDR3nt: TGTGCCAGTAGTACAAGGACAGGGGGGCCCTCGAGGACTGAAGCTTTCTTT
CDR3aa: CASSTRTGGPSRTEAFF

abundance: many
j_gene: TRBJ1-6
v_gene: TRBV14
d_gene: -
CDR3nt: TGTGCCAGCAGCCAAACCAACGAGGGGCTTTATTCACCCCTCCACTTT
CDR3aa: CASSQTNEGLYSPLHF

abundance: once
j_gene: TRBJ2-2
v_gene: TRBV20-1
d_gene: TRBD2
CDR3nt: TGCAGTGCTAGAGGCACGACTAGCGGGAGGGCCAACACCGGGGAGCTGTTTTTT
CDR3aa: CSARGTTSGRANTGELFF

abundance: few
j_gene: TRBJ1-2
v_gene: TRBV2
d_gene: -
CDR3nt: TGTGCCAGCAGTGATCCGGCCTCTGAGGATGGCTACACCTTC
CDR3aa: CASSDPASEDGYTF

abundance: many
j_gene: TRBJ1-1
v_gene: TRBV10-3
d_gene: -
CDR3nt: TGTGCCATCACCCAGGACAGGAACACTGAAGCTTTCTTT
CDR3aa: CAITQDRNTEAFF

abundance: many
j_gene: TRBJ1-5
v_gene: TRBV19
d_gene: -
CDR3nt: TGTGCCAGTAGTATAGAGGGCCGTTCATATAGCAATCAGCCCCAGCATTTT
CDR3aa: CASSIEGRSYSNQPQHF

abundance: -
j_gene: TRBJ1-5
v_gene: TRBV10-2
d_gene: -
CDR3nt: TGCGCCAGCGCTCGGGAGTCGGGCAATCAGCCCCAGCATTTT
CDR3aa: CASARESGNQPQHF

abundance: few
j_gene: TRBJ2-7
v_gene: TRBV7-6
d_gene: -
CDR3nt: TGTGCCAGCAGCTCACTGGGGGGCCGGGACTACGAGCAGTACTTC
CDR3aa: CASSSLGGRDYEQYF

abundance: many
j_gene: TRBJ1-2
v_gene: TRBV29-1
d_gene: -
CDR3nt: TGCAGCGTTGTCCGGCAGGGACCTAACTATGGCTACACCTTC
CDR3aa: CSVVRQGPNYGYTF

abundance: -
j_gene: TRBJ2-3
v_gene: TRBV9
d_gene: TRBD2
CDR3nt: TGTGCCAGCTCGTCAAGGGACTATCCAATACAAGATACGCAGTATTTT
CDR3aa: CASSSRDYPIQDTQYF

abundance: many
j_gene: TRBJ1-2
v_gene: TRBV7-9
d_gene: -
CDR3nt: TGTGCCAGCAGCTTAGAGCGGGAGGGCTACACCTTC
CDR3aa: CASSLEREGYTF

abundance: -
j_gene: TRBJ2-1
v_gene: TRBV14
d_gene: TRBD2
CDR3nt: TGTGCCAGTAGACCCTTGGGACTAGCGGGGGGGCCCGGTGAGCAGTTCTTC
CDR3aa: CASRPLGLAGGPGEQFF

abundance: many
j_gene: TRBJ1-1
v_gene: TRBV19
d_gene: TRBD1
CDR3nt: TGTGCCAGTAGTATACAGGGGGACACTGAAGCTTTCTTT
CDR3aa: CASSIQGDTEAFF

abundance: many
j_gene: TRBJ2-5
v_gene: TRBV5-4
d_gene: -
CDR3nt: TGTGCCAGCAGCTCGTATAGCGCGAGGGGAGAGACCCAGTACTTC
CDR3aa: CASSSYSARGETQYF

abundance: many
j_gene: TRBJ1-2
v_gene: TRBV5-1
d_gene: -
CDR3nt: TGCGCCAGCAGCTTTTTGAACATCGAAACCTATGGCTACACCTTC
CDR3aa: CASSFLNIETYGYTF

abundance: many
j_gene: TRBJ1-5
v_gene: TRBV20-1
d_gene: -
CDR3nt: TGCAGTGCTAGAGGGGACGGGCATCAGCCCCAGCATTTT
CDR3aa: CSARGDGHQPQHF

abundance: many
j_gene: TRBJ1-2
v_gene: TRBV3-1
d_gene: TRBD1
CDR3nt: TGTGCCAGCAGCACCCGGACAGGGGGCTTTGGCTACACCTTC
CDR3aa: CASSTRTGGFGYTF

abundance: many
j_gene: TRBJ2-7
v_gene: TRBV20-1
d_gene: TRBD2
CDR3nt: TGCAGTGCTAGTCAAGCGGGGCTCTCCTACGAGCAGTACTTC
CDR3aa: CSASQAGLSYEQYF

abundance: many
j_gene: TRBJ2-3
v_gene: TRBV3-1
d_gene: -
CDR3nt: TGTGCCAGCAGCCAAGATCCCGAACCAGATACGCAGTATTTT
CDR3aa: CASSQDPEPDTQYF

abundance: few
j_gene: TRBJ1-1
v_gene: TRBV15
d_gene: -
CDR3nt: TGTGCCACCAGCAAGGAATACGGGGGGAACACTGAAGCTTTCTTT
CDR3aa: CATSKEYGGNTEAFF

abundance: many
j_gene: TRBJ1-3
v_gene: TRBV5-1
d_gene: -
CDR3nt: TGCGCCAGCAGCTTGAGCACAAGCTCTGGAAACACCATATATTTT
CDR3aa: CASSLSTSSGNTIYF

abundance: many
j_gene: TRBJ1-2
v_gene: TRBV10-3
d_gene: -
CDR3nt: TGTGCCATCAGTGACGGCGGGGGCAACTATGGCTACACCTTC
CDR3aa: CAISDGGGNYGYTF

abundance: once
j_gene: TRBJ1-1
v_gene: TRBV6-9
d_gene: -
CDR3nt: TGTGCCAGCAGTTACTCTCTCGGAGACAACACTGAAGCTTTCTTT
CDR3aa: CASSYSLGDNTEAFF

abundance: many
j_gene: TRBJ2-5
v_gene: TRBV29-1
d_gene: -
CDR3nt: TGCAGCGTTCGAGTGGGGACAAGCCAAGAGACCCAGTACTTC
CDR3aa: CSVRVGTSQETQYF

abundance: few
j_gene: TRBJ2-7
v_gene: TRBV27
d_gene: -
CDR3nt: TGTGCCAGCAGGGGGGCAGGGGACGGCGAGCAGTACTTC
CDR3aa: CASRGAGDGEQYF

abundance: many
j_gene: TRBJ1-2
v_gene: TRBV12-3/TRBV12-4
d_gene: -
CDR3nt: TGTGCCACCACCAGGGGACATGGCTACACCTTC
CDR3aa: CATTRGHGYTF

abundance: many
j_gene: TRBJ1-5
v_gene: TRBV20-1
d_gene: -
CDR3nt: TGCAGTGCTAGCCCCACTTATAGCAATCAGCCCCAGCATTTT
CDR3aa: CSASPTYSNQPQHF

abundance: many
j_gene: TRBJ1-2
v_gene: TRBV5-5
d_gene: -
CDR3nt: TGTGCCAGCAGGATGAGGTTGGACTATGGCTACACCTTC
CDR3aa: CASRMRLDYGYTF

abundance: many
j_gene: TRBJ2-5
v_gene: TRBV5-1
d_gene: -
CDR3nt: TGCGCCAGCAGCTTGGTCCAGCCCAGCGAAGAGACCCAGTACTTC
CDR3aa: CASSLVQPSEETQYF

abundance: many
j_gene: TRBJ1-6
v_gene: TRBV20-1
d_gene: TRBD1
CDR3nt: TGCAGTGCTAGAGGACAGGGGCGCCTCTATAATTCACCCCTCCACTTT
CDR3aa: CSARGQGRLYNSPLHF